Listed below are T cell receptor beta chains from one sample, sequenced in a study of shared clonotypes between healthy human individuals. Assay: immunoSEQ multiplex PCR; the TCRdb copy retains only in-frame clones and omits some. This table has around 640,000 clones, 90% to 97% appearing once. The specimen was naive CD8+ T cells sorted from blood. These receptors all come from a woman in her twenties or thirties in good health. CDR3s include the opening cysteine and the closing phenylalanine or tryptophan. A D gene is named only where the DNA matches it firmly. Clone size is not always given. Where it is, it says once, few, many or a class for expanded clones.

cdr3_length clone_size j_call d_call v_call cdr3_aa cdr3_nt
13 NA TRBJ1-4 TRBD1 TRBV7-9 CASKAGGLEKLFF TGTGCCAGCAAAGCAGGGGGTCTTGAAAAACTGTTTTTT
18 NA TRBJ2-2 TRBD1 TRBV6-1 CASSEGPTGGYRTGELFF TGTGCCAGCAGTGAAGGCCCGACAGGGGGGTATCGCACCGGGGAGCTGTTTTTT
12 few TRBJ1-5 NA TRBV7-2 CASSLGNQPQHF TGTGCCAGCAGCTTAGGCAATCAGCCCCAGCATTTT
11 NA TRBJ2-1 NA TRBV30 CAWSVGYEQFF TGTGCCTGGAGTGTAGGATATGAGCAGTTCTTC
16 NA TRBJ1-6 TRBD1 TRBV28 CASSIGVGDRISPLHF TGTGCCAGCAGCATTGGCGTGGGGGACAGGATCTCACCCCTCCACTTT
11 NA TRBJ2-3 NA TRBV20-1 CSVHGTDTQYF TGCAGTGTGCACGGCACAGATACGCAGTATTTT
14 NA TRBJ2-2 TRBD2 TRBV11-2 CASTRDYYTGELFF TGTGCCAGCACCCGGGACTACTACACCGGGGAGCTGTTTTTT
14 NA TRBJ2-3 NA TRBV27 CATSNGGGTDTQYF TGTGCCACCTCAAACGGAGGGGGCACAGATACGCAGTATTTT
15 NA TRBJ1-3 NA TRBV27 CASKRTANPGNTIYF TGTGCCAGCAAGAGGACCGCTAACCCTGGAAACACCATATATTTT
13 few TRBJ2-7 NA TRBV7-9 CASSTSSGYEQYF TGTGCCAGCAGCACATCATCCGGTTACGAGCAGTACTTC
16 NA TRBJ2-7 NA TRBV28 CASSPFRAVPPYEQYF TGTGCCAGCAGTCCATTTCGGGCCGTGCCCCCCTACGAGCAGTACTTC
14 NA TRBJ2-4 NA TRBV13 CASSPGLAKNIQYF TGTGCCAGCAGCCCGGGACTAGCCAAAAACATTCAGTACTTC
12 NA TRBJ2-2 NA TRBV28 CASSMPTGELFF TGTGCCAGCTCTATGCCTACCGGGGAGCTGTTTTTT
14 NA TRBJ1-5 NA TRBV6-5 CASSVGVKNQPQHF TGTGCCAGCAGTGTCGGGGTTAAGAATCAGCCCCAGCATTTT
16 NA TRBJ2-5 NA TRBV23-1 CASSHFRGGFRETQYF TGCGCCAGCAGTCATTTCAGGGGCGGATTCAGAGAGACCCAGTACTTC
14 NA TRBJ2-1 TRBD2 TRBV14 CASSHSGRYNEQFF TGTGCCAGCAGCCATAGCGGGAGGTACAATGAGCAGTTCTTC
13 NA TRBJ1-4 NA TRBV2 CAGNRDPHEKLFF TGTGCCGGCAACCGGGACCCCCATGAAAAACTGTTTTTT
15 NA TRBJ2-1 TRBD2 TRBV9 CASSGDAGGPGEQFF TGTGCCAGCAGCGGAGATGCGGGAGGGCCTGGTGAGCAGTTCTTC
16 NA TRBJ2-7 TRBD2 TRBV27 CASSLLTSGPSYEQYF TGTGCCAGCAGTTTATTGACTAGCGGCCCTTCCTACGAGCAGTACTTC
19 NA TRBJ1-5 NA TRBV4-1 CASSQLHYLPGQVARPQHF TGCGCCAGCAGCCAGCTACACTACCTACCGGGGCAGGTAGCACGACCCCAGCATTTT
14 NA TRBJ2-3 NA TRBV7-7 CASTSQRKADTQYF TGTGCCAGCACCTCTCAGAGAAAGGCAGATACGCAGTATTTT
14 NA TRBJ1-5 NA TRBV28 CASNEPGRNQPQHF TGTGCCAGCAATGAACCGGGCCGCAATCAGCCCCAGCATTTT
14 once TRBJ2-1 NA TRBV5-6 CASSNTNSYNEQFF TGTGCCAGCAGCAACACTAACTCCTACAATGAGCAGTTCTTC
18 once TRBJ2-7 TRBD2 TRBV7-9 CASRSGLAGGPWGYEQYF TGTGCCAGCAGGTCGGGACTAGCGGGAGGCCCCTGGGGCTACGAGCAGTACTTC
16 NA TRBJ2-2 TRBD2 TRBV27 CASSLWAGLETGELFF TGTGCCAGCAGTTTATGGGCGGGACTAGAGACCGGGGAGCTGTTTTTT
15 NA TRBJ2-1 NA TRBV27 CATRSSGVSYNEQFF TGTGCCACCAGAAGTAGCGGAGTCTCCTACAATGAGCAGTTCTTC
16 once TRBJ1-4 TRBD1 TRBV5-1 CASSLSHRGNIEKLFF TGCGCCAGCAGCTTGTCGCACAGGGGGAATATTGAAAAACTGTTTTTT
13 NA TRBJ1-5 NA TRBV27 CASSLYAGQPQHF TGTGCCAGCAGTTTATATGCGGGACAGCCCCAGCATTTT
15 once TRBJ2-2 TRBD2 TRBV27 CASSSTSGGTGELFF TGTGCCAGCAGTTCGACTAGCGGGGGCACCGGGGAGCTGTTTTTT
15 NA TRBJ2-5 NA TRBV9 CASSVEGTRQETQYF TGTGCCAGCAGCGTAGAGGGTACCCGCCAAGAGACCCAGTACTTC
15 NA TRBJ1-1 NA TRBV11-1 CASSPNPQGNTEAFF TGTGCCAGCAGCCCTAACCCACAGGGAAACACTGAAGCTTTCTTT
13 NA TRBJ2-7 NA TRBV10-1 CASSDGTDYEQYF TGCGCCAGCAGTGACGGCACAGACTACGAGCAGTACTTC
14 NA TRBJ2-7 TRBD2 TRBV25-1 CASKRETRRYEQYF TGTGCCAGCAAGCGGGAGACCCGTCGGTACGAGCAGTACTTC
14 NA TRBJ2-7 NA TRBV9 CASSVDDNSYEQYF TGTGCCAGCAGCGTAGATGACAACTCCTACGAGCAGTACTTC
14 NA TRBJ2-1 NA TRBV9 CASSGTASYNEQFF TGTGCCAGCAGCGGGACAGCTTCCTACAATGAGCAGTTCTTC
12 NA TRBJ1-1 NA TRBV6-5 CAISDGNTEAFF TGTGCCATCAGTGACGGGAACACTGAAGCTTTCTTT
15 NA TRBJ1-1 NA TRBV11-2 CASSLDSPLNTEAFF TGTGCCAGCAGCTTAGATTCCCCGCTAAACACTGAAGCTTTCTTT